The following is a TCR beta chain sequence with its context. The germline V gene has CDR1 MDHEN and CDR2 SYDVKM. The CDR3 totals 15 residues. Trimming removed 2 bases at V and 4 bases at J, with 12 bases between. Subjects aged 18 to 65 presented with newly diagnosed hyperthyroidism of less than 2 months' duration. The study excluded patients with uncontrolled infection, other autoimmune disease, pregnancy or lactation. Regions amplified from RNA transcripts were the TCR beta CDR3 regions. When the TCR CDR3 underwent first-round RT-PCR, the HTBI primer set was used. TCRdb re-called the multiplex PCR reads through MiXCR, storing one row per CDR3 protein. The sample consists of hundreds of thousands of distinct CDR3 sequences, around 13% of them appearing once. This sample is part of a study of T cells in Graves' hyperthyroidism and ophthalmopathy.

Sequenced material: blood. The clonotype originates from a woman under 30 with Graves' hyperthyroidism. The chain has TRBV28 and TRBJ2-1, with D tentatively TRBD2 (7 bases). The CDR3 region is CASSLPGGQYNEQFF. Here the CDR3 DNA reads TGTGCCAGCAGTTTACCCGGGGGGCAATACAATGAGCAGTTCTTC. The complete variable domain, with remaining parts taken from reference TRBV28 and TRBJ2-1, reads DVKVTQSSRYLVKRTGEKVFLECVQDMDHENMFWYRQDPGLGLRLIYFSYDVKMKEKGDIPEGYSVSREKKERFSLILESASTNQTSMYLCASSLPGGQYNEQFFGPGTRLTVL.